This T cell receptor beta chain was captured by sequencing in a study of T cell responses to AZD1222 COVID-19 vaccine. Overall study results and limits: Of spike-specific TCRs, nearly half reportedly target regions left unmutated in variants. Repertoire sampling happened only post peak T cell response.

As regards this clone: Its antigen is not known.

Clones were sequenced by immunoSEQ multiplex PCR, and TCRdb holds only the in-frame ones, with some missing. The repertoire has roughly 150,000 clones, around 86% of them found once; the top ten carry roughly 9.7%. Germline V gene lookup returns CDR1 SQVTM and CDR2 ANQGSEA. The CDR3 contains 12 residues. With 7 bases clipped from V and 5 bases from J, the junction kept 8 bases outside the gene matches. Specimen: peripheral blood, collected 28 days after the second AZD1222 dose. The V and J genes are TRBV29-1 and TRBJ2-7, with 7 bases matching TRBD1. The clonotype was recovered from an adult who received the AZD1222 COVID-19 vaccine. The CDR3 coding sequence is TGCAGCGGAGGGGGCGCGCTGAACGAGCAGTACTTC. Translated: CSGGGALNEQYF.